The 2 T cell receptor beta chains given below trace back to one sample, sequenced in a study of cytomegalovirus exposure and HLA in healthy donors. Some clones are missing from TCRdb's copy, which holds only in-frame ones; the method was immunoSEQ multiplex PCR. The sample carries some 120,000 clones, approximately 92% recorded once. Sequencing was done on a sample of PBMCs. All receptors come from a woman aged 18-30 years in good health and CMV-seronegative.

A remark on this clone: The sample has other DNA sequences that encode this CDR3 too. The gene calls are TRBV6-5 and TRBJ1-1; D perhaps matches TRBD1 (5 bases). CDR1 is MNHEY, CDR2 SVGAGI, per germline. The CDR3 contains 13 residues. V was clipped by 3 bases and J by 1 base, with 6 bases between them. The CDR3 DNA is TGTGCCAGCAGTTATAGGGGGAACACTGAAGCTTTCTTT. This encodes CASSYRGNTEAFF.

The rearrangement links TRBV19 to TRBJ1-1, with D perhaps TRBD1 (5 bases). The germline CDR1 and CDR2 sequences are LNHDA and SQIVND (reference sequence). Trimming removed 8 bases at V and 6 bases at J, with 10 bases between. CDR3 length: 11 amino acids. CDR3 bases: TGTGCCAGTGGGGACTTCTCTGAAGCTTTCTTT. Translating gives CASGDFSEAFF. The full variable domain, with the rest looked up from reference TRBV19 and TRBJ1-1, is DGGITQSPKYLFRKEGQNVTLSCEQNLNHDAMYWYRQDPGQGLRLIYYSQIVNDFQKGDIAEGYSVSREKKESFPLTVTSAQKNPTAFYLCASGDFSEAFFGQGTRLTVV.